This TCR beta chain was identified during a study of control samples from healthy donors and cancer patients. The germline V gene has CDR1 SGHTA and CDR2 FQGTGA. The length of the CDR3 is 14 residues. With 4 bases removed from V and 3 bases from J, the gap between germline ends came to 12 bases. Data came from immunoSEQ multiplex PCR; TCRdb stores just in-frame clones and leaves some out. This table holds more than 120,000 clones, 80% to 95% found once. Material: blood. This chain uses TRBV7-3 with TRBJ1-2; the D gene is possibly TRBD1 (5 bases). This TCR derives from a young man in good health. In DNA form, the CDR3 reads TGTGCCAGCAGCTCGCAGGGAGGTGACTATGGCTACACCTTC. It encodes CASSSQGGDYGYTF.